Listed below are T cell receptor beta chains from one sample, sequenced in a study of patients and donors after allogeneic stem cell transplantation. TCRdb re-called the RT-PCR reads through MiXCR, storing one row per CDR3 protein. The table shows approximately 33,000 distinct CDR3 sequences, with approximately 6.3% occurring only once. Specimen: blood, either unsorted or a sorted T cell fraction (not recorded which). Receptors were obtained from a human donor who was either an allogeneic HSCT recipient or a stem cell or donor lymphocyte infusion donor (not recorded which). It is not recorded whose cells these are; they may come from a transplant donor. Both conserved end residues are trimmed from each CDR3. Fields, in order: V gene, J gene, CDR3 protein.

TRBV11-1,TRBJ2-7,ASSLEFAGDEQY
TRBV5-1,TRBJ1-2,ASRQGLANYGYT
TRBV10-3,TRBJ2-1,AISEFYETEQF
TRBV7-8,TRBJ2-3,ASRLPGGAATDTQY
TRBV28,TRBJ1-1,ASGDERAF
TRBV14,TRBJ1-1,ASRYVPNTEAF
TRBV6-5,TRBJ2-7,ASGGGAVYEQY
TRBV24-1,TRBJ2-7,ATSGGGQGASYEQY
TRBV28,TRBJ2-7,ASSLGRNQGLFSYEQY
TRBV2,TRBJ2-1,ASSLLAGGPGGQF
TRBV5-1,TRBJ1-1,ASSPGNTGYVEAF
TRBV25-1,TRBJ2-3,ASSPIGASTDTQY
TRBV2,TRBJ1-2,ASSADLPLYGYT
TRBV9,TRBJ2-2,ASSPPLGDTGELF
TRBV5-5,TRBJ2-3,ASSSGTGGDTQY
TRBV24-1,TRBJ2-5,ATSDRTRQETQY
TRBV20-1,TRBJ1-1,SGKQGLDTEAF
TRBV27,TRBJ2-7,ASSPTGRTYEQY
TRBV18,TRBJ2-1,ASSPPLAGVHNEQF
TRBV18,TRBJ1-5,ASSVSPRDSNQPQH
TRBV7-3,TRBJ2-1,ASSLESSGMGWNEQF
TRBV28,TRBJ1-5,ASSGVAGGASNQPQH
TRBV12-3/TRBV12-4,TRBJ1-1,ASRLHVTEAF
TRBV5-5,TRBJ2-5,ASSFNGETQY
TRBV5-1,TRBJ1-1,ASSQTAGNTEAF
TRBV7-9,TRBJ2-7,ASSGVGGSSYEQY
TRBV13,TRBJ1-6,ASSLWVPGQPSSPLH
TRBV5-1,TRBJ2-7,ASSPQTGGSYEQY
TRBV6-2/TRBV6-3,TRBJ2-2,ASRPPTVELF
TRBV27,TRBJ2-7,ASRAGGRWYKQY
TRBV6-5,TRBJ1-1,ASTRGWFGNTEAF
TRBV15,TRBJ2-1,ATSGGSGYEQF
TRBV20-1,TRBJ2-1,SARPHRAYNEQF
TRBV25-1,TRBJ2-7,ASSETGTLSYEQY
TRBV6-2/TRBV6-3,TRBJ2-7,ASSPERDINYEQY
TRBV9,TRBJ2-1,ASSPVPGYNEQF
TRBV24-1,TRBJ2-5,ATSGRGAETQY
TRBV2,TRBJ2-7,ASSESGGRRNEQY
TRBV3-1,TRBJ2-3,ASSQTLHVADTQY
TRBV29-1,TRBJ2-3,SVRQGATDTQY
TRBV4-2,TRBJ1-2,ASSRGTVYGYT
TRBV20-1,TRBJ2-7,SARVPDSHIYEQY
TRBV20-1,TRBJ2-1,SASRGSSGRNEQF
TRBV5-1,TRBJ2-2,ASRIGPGATGELF
TRBV24-1,TRBJ2-7,AILAGGIGSVYEQY
TRBV18,TRBJ2-3,ASSPPADPDTQY
TRBV3-1,TRBJ2-5,ASLGTSGTSYQETQY
TRBV12-2,TRBJ1-5,ASRSRVGSQRPLSNQPQH